This TCR beta chain appears in the sequencing data of a study of beta chain features in type 1 diabetes. Germline-derived CDR1 and CDR2 are DFQATT and SNEGSKA (reference sequence). This CDR3 comprises 11 residues. With V trimmed by 4 bases and J by 4 bases, 0 bases remained unmatched. TCRB transcripts that were expressed got sequenced, as all of the isolated RNA had been reverse transcribed. Data came from immunoSEQ multiplex PCR; TCRdb stores just in-frame clones and leaves some out. The table lists 200,000 to 300,000 clones, 68% of them singletons. The sequence derives from a man younger than 45 in good health. The chain carries TRBV20-1 and TRBJ2-5; 7 bases are a match to TRBD2. Sequenced sample: naive CD4+ T cells from blood. CDR3 sequence reads: CSAIAGETQYF. Written as DNA, the CDR3 is TGCAGTGCTATAGCGGGAGAGACCCAGTACTTC.